The clone carrying this TCR beta chain was counted a few times. TCRdb redid the calling of the PCR reads with MiXCR, one entry per CDR3 protein. The sample has some 20,000 distinct CDR3 sequences, about 60% seen once. Trimming cost V 8 bases and J 5 bases, with 12 bases left between them. The CDR3 contains 12 residues. Germline V gene lookup returns CDR1 MDHEN and CDR2 SYDVKM. The record originates from a study of vaccination and CD4 T cells after COVID-19. Across the whole study: Two-dose vaccination with either BNT162b2 or mRNA-1273 was given to participants.

The chain has TRBV28 and TRBJ2-5, with D perhaps matching TRBD1 or TRBD2 (6 bases each). This specimen was CD4+ T cells from blood, taken before SARS-CoV-2 vaccination. The sequence derives from a human donor who had recovered from COVID-19. The CDR3 spells CASRGGHETQYF. Here the CDR3 DNA reads TGTGCCAGCCGAGGGGGGCACGAGACCCAGTACTTC.